Listed below are T cell receptor beta chains from one sample, sequenced in a study of spatial heterogeneity in lung cancer. TCRdb reprocessed the 5' RACE reads with MiXCR, giving one entry per CDR3 protein. Here the sample spans about 20,000 distinct CDR3 sequences, about a sixth being singletons. The sequences come from lung tumor tissue, collected at surgery. The receptors shown here come from a female donor with early-stage non-small cell lung cancer. CDR3s include the opening cysteine and the closing phenylalanine or tryptophan. D genes are given only for firm matches. Size values are once, few and many counts, or a class for expanded clones, and some rows have none.

CDR3: CASRQEPPGANVLTF
DNA: TGTGCCAGCAGGCAAGAGCCTCCTGGGGCCAACGTCCTGACTTTC
V: TRBV12-3/TRBV12-4
D: NA
J: TRBJ2-6
size: NA

CDR3: CASSQMHGSGYEQYF
DNA: TGTGCCAGCAGCCAAATGCACGGGAGCGGCTACGAGCAGTACTTC
V: TRBV14
D: NA
J: TRBJ2-7
size: NA

CDR3: CASSLSLAGVGTQYF
DNA: TGTGCCAGCAGTTTATCACTAGCGGGAGTGGGGACGCAGTATTTT
V: TRBV28
D: TRBD2
J: TRBJ2-3
size: many

CDR3: CASSLEVRSSGPPGELFF
DNA: TGTGCCAGCAGCTTAGAGGTCCGGTCCTCGGGACCCCCCGGGGAGCTGTTTTTT
V: TRBV11-1
D: NA
J: TRBJ2-2
size: few

CDR3: CASSLMATSSTDTQYF
DNA: TGTGCCAGCAGCTTGATGGCGACTTCTAGCACAGATACGCAGTATTTT
V: TRBV7-3
D: NA
J: TRBJ2-3
size: few

CDR3: CSARSAGGDTQYF
DNA: TGCAGTGCTAGGTCAGCAGGGGGGGATACGCAGTATTTT
V: TRBV20-1
D: NA
J: TRBJ2-3
size: few

CDR3: CASSGGTTDTQYF
DNA: TGTGCCAGCAGCGGGGGGACTACCGATACGCAGTATTTT
V: TRBV7-9
D: TRBD2
J: TRBJ2-3
size: NA

CDR3: CASMFGDPLAGRPYNEQFF
DNA: TGTGCCAGCATGTTCGGAGACCCACTAGCGGGAAGGCCCTACAATGAGCAGTTCTTC
V: TRBV6-5
D: TRBD2
J: TRBJ2-1
size: NA

CDR3: CASSRNPRLASTDTQYF
DNA: TGTGCCAGCAGCAGAAACCCGAGGCTAGCGAGCACAGATACGCAGTATTTT
V: TRBV7-2
D: NA
J: TRBJ2-3
size: NA

CDR3: CSVDSGPGNIQYF
DNA: TGCAGCGTTGATAGCGGACCTGGTAACATTCAGTACTTC
V: TRBV29-1
D: NA
J: TRBJ2-4
size: NA

CDR3: CSARDRVVASYEQYF
DNA: TGCAGTGCTAGAGACCGGGTAGTGGCTTCCTACGAGCAGTACTTC
V: TRBV20-1
D: NA
J: TRBJ2-7
size: few

CDR3: CASSLSVPSYEQYF
DNA: TGCGCCAGCAGCTTGTCGGTCCCCTCCTACGAGCAGTACTTC
V: TRBV5-1
D: NA
J: TRBJ2-7
size: many

CDR3: CASSVGLASNEQFF
DNA: TGCGCCAGCAGCGTGGGACTAGCGAGCAATGAGCAGTTCTTC
V: TRBV5-1
D: TRBD2
J: TRBJ2-1
size: many

CDR3: CASSGRDRALPISGANVLTF
DNA: TGCGCCAGCAGCGGCCGGGACAGGGCCCTTCCAATCTCTGGGGCCAACGTCCTGACTTTC
V: TRBV4-1
D: TRBD1
J: TRBJ2-6
size: many

CDR3: CASSEKAGASQETQYF
DNA: TGTGCCAGCAGTGAAAAGGCGGGGGCGAGCCAAGAGACCCAGTACTTC
V: TRBV6-1
D: NA
J: TRBJ2-5
size: many

CDR3: CASSQDREETQYF
DNA: TGTGCCAGCAGCCAAGACAGGGAAGAGACCCAGTACTTC
V: TRBV3-1
D: NA
J: TRBJ2-5
size: many

CDR3: CASSLASTDTQYF
DNA: TGCGCCAGCAGCTTGGCTAGCACAGATACGCAGTATTTT
V: TRBV5-1
D: NA
J: TRBJ2-3
size: few

CDR3: CASSNPLSNEKLFF
DNA: TGTGCCAGCAGCAACCCACTTTCTAATGAAAAACTGTTTTTT
V: TRBV7-9
D: NA
J: TRBJ1-4
size: NA

CDR3: CASSRPPVNEQFF
DNA: TGTGCCAGCTCCAGACCCCCGGTTAATGAGCAGTTCTTC
V: TRBV18
D: NA
J: TRBJ2-1
size: NA

CDR3: CASSSLVGSFEQYF
DNA: TGCGCCAGCAGCTCGTTAGTAGGGTCTTTCGAGCAGTACTTC
V: TRBV5-1
D: NA
J: TRBJ2-7
size: NA

CDR3: CAISPTGNNYGYTF
DNA: TGTGCCATCAGTCCGACTGGGAACAACTATGGCTACACCTTC
V: TRBV10-3
D: NA
J: TRBJ1-2
size: NA

CDR3: CASSRLGPRSSYEQYF
DNA: TGTGCCAGCAGTCGACTGGGACCGAGGAGCTCCTACGAGCAGTACTTC
V: TRBV12-3/TRBV12-4
D: NA
J: TRBJ2-7
size: NA

CDR3: CASSAALAGAGETQYF
DNA: TGTGCCAGTAGTGCCGCCCTAGCGGGGGCCGGGGAGACCCAGTACTTC
V: TRBV19
D: TRBD2
J: TRBJ2-5
size: many

CDR3: CASTEAENYNEQFF
DNA: TGCGCCAGCACGGAGGCGGAGAACTACAATGAGCAGTTCTTC
V: TRBV5-1
D: NA
J: TRBJ2-1
size: many

CDR3: CASSQQPLAGGYTGELFF
DNA: TGTGCCAGCAGTCAACAACCACTAGCGGGAGGGTACACCGGGGAGCTGTTTTTT
V: TRBV6-5
D: TRBD2
J: TRBJ2-2
size: NA

CDR3: CASSKTGTVYNEQFF
DNA: TGTGCCAGTAGTAAAACCGGGACCGTCTACAATGAGCAGTTCTTC
V: TRBV19
D: NA
J: TRBJ2-1
size: few

CDR3: CASSPDTYEQYF
DNA: TGTGCCAGCAGCCCGGATACCTACGAGCAGTACTTC
V: TRBV7-2
D: NA
J: TRBJ2-7
size: NA

CDR3: CASSLDTRYNEQFF
DNA: TGCGCCAGCAGCTTGGACACGCGCTACAATGAGCAGTTCTTC
V: TRBV5-1
D: NA
J: TRBJ2-1
size: NA

CDR3: CSVDSGGRSTDTQYF
DNA: TGCAGCGTTGATTCGGGCGGGCGGAGCACAGATACGCAGTATTTT
V: TRBV29-1
D: NA
J: TRBJ2-3
size: few

CDR3: CASSPRGSHTGELFF
DNA: TGTGCCAGCAGCCCCCGCGGGAGTCACACCGGGGAGCTGTTTTTT
V: TRBV3-1
D: TRBD2
J: TRBJ2-2
size: many

CDR3: CASGLVTGPLETQYF
DNA: TGTGCTAGTGGTTTGGTGACAGGGCCCCTGGAGACCCAGTACTTC
V: TRBV12-5
D: TRBD1
J: TRBJ2-5
size: NA

CDR3: CASSTNRRTQYF
DNA: TGTGCCAGTAGTACAAACAGGCGTACGCAGTATTTT
V: TRBV19
D: NA
J: TRBJ2-3
size: few

CDR3: CASSLGVSGQGNYEQYF
DNA: TGTGCCAGCAGCTTAGGTGTTTCCGGACAGGGTAACTACGAGCAGTACTTC
V: TRBV7-3
D: TRBD1
J: TRBJ2-7
size: few

CDR3: CSAENLGTQYF
DNA: TGCAGCGCTGAAAATCTGGGCACGCAGTATTTT
V: TRBV29-1
D: NA
J: TRBJ2-3
size: few

CDR3: CASSIRGGDEQFF
DNA: TGTGCCAGCTCAATCAGGGGCGGGGATGAGCAGTTCTTC
V: TRBV18
D: NA
J: TRBJ2-1
size: few